This T cell receptor beta chain appears in the sequencing data of a study of Graves' ophthalmopathy and Graves' hyperthyroidism. Amplification from RNA transcripts yielded the TCR beta CDR3 regions. First-round RT-PCR relied on HTBI primers, and a second-round multiplex PCR came next. Each CDR3 protein is one row after TCRdb ran MiXCR on the multiplex PCR reads. The sample has over a million distinct CDR3 sequences; about two fifths are singletons. This clonotype was seen a few times. Its target is not known. Whole-study findings and limits: Also, most clonotypes expanded in the thyroid above 0.001 frequency appeared in blood. With about 88% sensitivity and approximately 79% specificity, a 13-signature model separated ophthalmopathy from stable hyperthyroidism.

From germline, CDR1 is SQVTM and CDR2 ANQGSEA. V was shortened by 3 bases and J by 1 base, with 7 bases between the two germline ends. CDR3 length: 12 amino acids. The sequenced material came from peripheral blood or thyroid tissue (not recorded which). This clonotype was sampled from an adult man with Graves' hyperthyroidism. The chain is built from TRBV29-1 and TRBJ2-7; D not certain. The CDR3 loop reads CSVESRSYEQYF. The CDR3 bases are TGCAGCGTTGAGTCTCGGTCCTACGAGCAGTACTTC.